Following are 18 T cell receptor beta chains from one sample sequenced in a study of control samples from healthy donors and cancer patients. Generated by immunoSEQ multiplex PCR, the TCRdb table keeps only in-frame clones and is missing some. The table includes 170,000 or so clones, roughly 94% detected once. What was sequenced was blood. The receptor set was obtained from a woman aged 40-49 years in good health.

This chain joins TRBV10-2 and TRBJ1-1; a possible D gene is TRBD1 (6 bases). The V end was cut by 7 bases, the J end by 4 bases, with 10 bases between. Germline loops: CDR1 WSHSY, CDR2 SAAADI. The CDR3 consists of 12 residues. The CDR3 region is CASTTGPTEAFF. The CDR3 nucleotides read TGCGCCAGCACCACAGGGCCCACTGAAGCTTTCTTT.

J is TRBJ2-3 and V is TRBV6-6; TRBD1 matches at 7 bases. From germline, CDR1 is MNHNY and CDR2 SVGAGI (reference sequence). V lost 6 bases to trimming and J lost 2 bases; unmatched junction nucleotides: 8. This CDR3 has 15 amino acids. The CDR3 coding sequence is TGTGCCAGCAGCGAACCGGGACAGAACACAGATACGCAGTATTTT. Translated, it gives CASSEPGQNTDTQYF.

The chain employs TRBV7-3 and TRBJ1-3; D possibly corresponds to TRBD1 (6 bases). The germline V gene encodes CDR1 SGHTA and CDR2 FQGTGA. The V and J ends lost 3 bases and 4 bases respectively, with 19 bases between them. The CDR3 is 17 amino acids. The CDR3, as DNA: TGTGCCAGCAGCTTCCCTGGAGCACAGGGAGGAGGAAACACCATATATTTT. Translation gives CASSFPGAQGGGNTIYF.

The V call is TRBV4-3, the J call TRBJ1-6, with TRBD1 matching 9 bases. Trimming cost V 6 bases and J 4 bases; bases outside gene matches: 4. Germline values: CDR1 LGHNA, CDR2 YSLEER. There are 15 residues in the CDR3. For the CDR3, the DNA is TGCGCCAGCAGACTGGACAGGGGTTATAATTCACCCCTCCACTTT. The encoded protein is CASRLDRGYNSPLHF.

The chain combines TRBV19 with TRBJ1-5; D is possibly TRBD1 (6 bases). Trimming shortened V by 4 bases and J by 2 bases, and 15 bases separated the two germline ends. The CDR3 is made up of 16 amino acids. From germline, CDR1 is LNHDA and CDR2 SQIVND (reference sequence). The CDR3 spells CASSRYRVGGNQPQHF. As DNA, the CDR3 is TGTGCCAGTAGTAGGTACAGGGTTGGAGGCAATCAGCCCCAGCATTTT.

In nucleotides, the CDR3 is TGTGCCAGCAGCTTGGGGGAGGTCTTGCGGGAGACCCAGTACTTC. It yields the protein CASSLGEVLRETQYF. The rearrangement joins TRBV5-8 to TRBJ2-5; weak D call: TRBD2 (6 bases). The germline V gene encodes CDR1 SGHTS and CDR2 YDEGEE. This CDR3 is built from 15 residues. V was shortened by 0 bases and J by 5 bases, with 14 bases between the two germline ends.

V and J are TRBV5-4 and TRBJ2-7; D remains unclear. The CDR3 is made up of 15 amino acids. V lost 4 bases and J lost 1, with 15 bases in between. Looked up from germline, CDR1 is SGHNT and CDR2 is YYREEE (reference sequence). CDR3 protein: CASSPRQGMSYEQYF. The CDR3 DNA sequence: TGTGCCAGCAGCCCCCGACAAGGTATGTCCTACGAGCAGTACTTC. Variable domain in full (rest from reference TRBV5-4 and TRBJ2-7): ETGVTQSPTHLIKTRGQQVTLRCSSQSGHNTVSWYQQALGQGPQFIFQYYREEENGRGNFPPRFSGLQFPNYSSELNVNALELDDSALYLCASSPRQGMSYEQYFGPGTRLTVT.

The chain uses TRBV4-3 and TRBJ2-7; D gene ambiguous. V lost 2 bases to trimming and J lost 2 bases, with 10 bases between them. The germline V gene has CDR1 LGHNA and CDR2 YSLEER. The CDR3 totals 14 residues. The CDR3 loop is CASSQNSYAYEQYF. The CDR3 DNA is TGCGCCAGCAGCCAAAACAGTTATGCCTACGAGCAGTACTTC.

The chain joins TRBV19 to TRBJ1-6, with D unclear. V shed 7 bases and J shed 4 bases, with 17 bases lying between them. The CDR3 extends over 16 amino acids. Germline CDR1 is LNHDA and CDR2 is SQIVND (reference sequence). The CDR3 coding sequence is TGTGCCAGTAACCCCGGTGGAGGGTTTTATAATTCACCCCTCCACTTT. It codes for CASNPGGGFYNSPLHF.

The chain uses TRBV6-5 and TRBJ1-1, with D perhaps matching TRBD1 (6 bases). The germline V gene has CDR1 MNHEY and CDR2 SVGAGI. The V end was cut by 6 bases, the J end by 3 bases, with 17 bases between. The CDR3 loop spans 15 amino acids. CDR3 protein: CASRLYSDSYTEAFF. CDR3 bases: TGTGCCAGCAGGTTATATTCGGACAGCTACACTGAAGCTTTCTTT.

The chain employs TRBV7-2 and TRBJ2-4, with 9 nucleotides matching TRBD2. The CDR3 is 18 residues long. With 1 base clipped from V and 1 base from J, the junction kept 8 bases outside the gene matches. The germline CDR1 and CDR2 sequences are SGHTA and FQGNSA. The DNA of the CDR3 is TGTGCCAGCAGCTTAGTTCCAGCGGGAGGAGTGGCCAAAAACATTCAGTACTTC. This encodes CASSLVPAGGVAKNIQYF. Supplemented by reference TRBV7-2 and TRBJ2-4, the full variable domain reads GAGVSQSPSNKVTEKGKDVELRCDPISGHTALYWYRQSLGQGLEFLIYFQGNSAPDKSGLPSDRFSAERTGGSVSTLTIQRTQQEDSAVYLCASSLVPAGGVAKNIQYFGAGTRLSVL.

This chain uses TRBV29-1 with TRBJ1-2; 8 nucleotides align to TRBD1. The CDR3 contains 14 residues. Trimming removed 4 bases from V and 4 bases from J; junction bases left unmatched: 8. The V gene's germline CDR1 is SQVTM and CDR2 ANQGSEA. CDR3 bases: TGCAGCGTTGCCCGACAGGGGACCTCCTATGGCTACACCTTC. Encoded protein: CSVARQGTSYGYTF.

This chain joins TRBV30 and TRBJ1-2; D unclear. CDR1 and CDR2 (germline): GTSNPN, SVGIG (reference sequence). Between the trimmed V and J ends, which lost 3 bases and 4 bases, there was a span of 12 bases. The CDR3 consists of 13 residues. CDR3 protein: CAWSASEGYGYTF. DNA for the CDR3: TGTGCCTGGAGCGCATCGGAGGGCTATGGCTACACCTTC. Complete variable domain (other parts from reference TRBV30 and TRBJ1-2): SQTIHQWPATLVQPVGSPLSLECTVEGTSNPNLYWYRQAAGRGLQLLFYSVGIGQISSEVPQNLSASRPQDRQFILSSKKLLLSDSGFYLCAWSASEGYGYTFGSGTRLTVV.

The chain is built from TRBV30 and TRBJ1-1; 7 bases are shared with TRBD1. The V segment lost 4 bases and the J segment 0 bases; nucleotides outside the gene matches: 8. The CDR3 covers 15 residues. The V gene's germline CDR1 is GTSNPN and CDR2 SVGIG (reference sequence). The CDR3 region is CAWKVRGPMNTEAFF. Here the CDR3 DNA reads TGTGCCTGGAAGGTGAGGGGGCCCATGAACACTGAAGCTTTCTTT.

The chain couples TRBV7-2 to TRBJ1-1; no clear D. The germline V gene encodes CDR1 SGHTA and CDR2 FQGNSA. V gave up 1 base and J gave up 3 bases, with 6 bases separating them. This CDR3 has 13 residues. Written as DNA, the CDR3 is TGTGCCAGCAGCTTAGTCGAGGACACTGAAGCTTTCTTT. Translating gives CASSLVEDTEAFF.

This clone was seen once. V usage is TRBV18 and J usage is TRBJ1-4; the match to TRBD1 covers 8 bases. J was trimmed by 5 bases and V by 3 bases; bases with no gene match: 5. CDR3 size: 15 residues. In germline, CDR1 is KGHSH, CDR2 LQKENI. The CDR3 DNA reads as TGTGCCAGCTCACCGCGACAGGGGACCAATGAAAAACTGTTTTTT. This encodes CASSPRQGTNEKLFF.

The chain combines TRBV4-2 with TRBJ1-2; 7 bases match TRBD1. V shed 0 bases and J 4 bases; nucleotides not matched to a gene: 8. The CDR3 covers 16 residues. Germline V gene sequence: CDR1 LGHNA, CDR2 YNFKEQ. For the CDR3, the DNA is TGTGCCAGCAGCCAAGATCCCCGGACAGGATCCTATGGCTACACCTTC. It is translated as CASSQDPRTGSYGYTF.

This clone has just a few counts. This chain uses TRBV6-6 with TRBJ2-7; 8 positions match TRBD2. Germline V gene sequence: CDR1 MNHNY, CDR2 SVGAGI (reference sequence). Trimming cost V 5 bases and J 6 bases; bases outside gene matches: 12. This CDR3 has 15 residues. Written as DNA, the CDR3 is TGTGCCAGCAGTAAAGGGACTAGACAATCCGGCGAGCAGTACTTC. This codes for CASSKGTRQSGEQYF.